The source of this T cell receptor beta chain is a study of T cells in Graves' hyperthyroidism and ophthalmopathy. In the study overall: Initial diagnosis, before any treatment, was when peripheral blood was collected. Study results and limitations: Prediction of ophthalmopathy progression came a median around 6.5 months pre-onset.

It was RNA transcripts that yielded the amplified TCR beta CDR3 regions. HTBI primers drove first-round RT-PCR of the TCR CDR3. MiXCR, applied by TCRdb to the multiplex PCR reads, yields one record per CDR3 protein. The table includes roughly 800,000 distinct CDR3 sequences, roughly 40% detected once. The CDR3 is made up of 13 amino acids. CDR1 and CDR2 from the germline V gene are SGHTA and FQGTGA. V dropped 5 bases and J dropped 7 bases, with 15 bases sitting between them. Orbital computed tomography, thyroid ultrasound, serum thyroxine and TRAb, and clinical symptoms together informed the diagnoses. Out of roughly 9.1 ml of fresh peripheral blood came the PBMCs. In its sample, this clonotype was seen a few times. The antigen remains unidentified.

Sequenced sample: blood. V is TRBV7-3 and J is TRBJ2-7, with D unresolved. This receptor was obtained from a man younger than 35 with Graves' hyperthyroidism. The CDR3 reads CASSQTLGREQYF. The CDR3 region has the DNA TGTGCCAGCAGCCAGACCCTAGGCCGTGAGCAGTACTTC.